A selection of T cell receptor beta chains follows, all from one sample in a study of cytomegalovirus exposure and HLA in healthy donors. Sequencing used immunoSEQ multiplex PCR; TCRdb keeps in-frame clones, though not all of them. The data contain 150,000 to 200,000 clones, around 76% of them singletons. The sequenced sample was PBMCs. The receptors come from a man aged 40-55 years in good health and CMV-seronegative. Each CDR3 is given with its conserved first and last residue. The D gene is left open where the match is weak. Only some rows state a clone size, as once, few, many or a class for expanded clones.

v_gene	d_gene	abundance	j_gene	CDR3nt	CDR3aa
TRBV6-5	.	.	TRBJ1-5	TGTGCCAGCAGTTACTCAACGGGGTGGCCCCAGCATTTT	CASSYSTGWPQHF
TRBV13	TRBD1	once	TRBJ1-2	TGTGCCAGCAGCTCCTCCAGGACAGGGTGGGCGGGCTACACCTTC	CASSSSRTGWAGYTF
TRBV10-1	TRBD1	.	TRBJ1-4	TGCGCCAGCAGCACCGGGACAGATAATGAAAAACTGTTTTTT	CASSTGTDNEKLFF
TRBV5-6	.	few	TRBJ2-7	TGTGCCAGCAGCGGGCCAACGACCTACGAGCAGTACTTC	CASSGPTTYEQYF
TRBV5-1	TRBD2	few	TRBJ2-3	TGCGCCAGCAGCTCGGCTAGCGGGACAGATACGCAGTATTTT	CASSSASGTDTQYF
TRBV7-2	TRBD2	.	TRBJ2-7	TGTGCCAGCAGCTTTCAGACGGGAGGGGAGCAGTACTTC	CASSFQTGGEQYF
TRBV4-3	.	.	TRBJ1-2	TGCGCCAGCAGCCGAGACCGAACAGGGCTGGGCTATGGCTACACCTTC	CASSRDRTGLGYGYTF
TRBV28	.	.	TRBJ1-2	TGTGCCAGCAGTCAACTGGACAACTACTATGGCTACACCTTC	CASSQLDNYYGYTF
TRBV5-5	.	.	TRBJ1-2	TGTGCCAGCTCCCGCACCGAGGGTATCAACTATGGCTACACCTTC	CASSRTEGINYGYTF
TRBV27	TRBD2	.	TRBJ2-1	TGTGCCACCCTTGGCGGCGGGAGGGGACCCGATGAGCAGTTCTTC	CATLGGGRGPDEQFF
TRBV30	.	.	TRBJ2-6	TGTGCCTGGAGTGTCGGGGGAGTCCCTGGGGCCAACGTCCTGACTTTC	CAWSVGGVPGANVLTF
TRBV6-5	.	.	TRBJ1-4	TGTGCCAGCAGTTACTCCCCGGGGGGGGGAAAACTGTTTTTT	CASSYSPGGGKLFF
TRBV9	.	.	TRBJ1-5	TGTGCCAGCAGCGAAGGGAGTAATAGCAATCAGCCCCAGCATTTT	CASSEGSNSNQPQHF
TRBV19	.	.	TRBJ1-2	TGTGCCAGCGCAGGGATTCTGTATGGCTACACCTTC	CASAGILYGYTF
TRBV9	.	.	TRBJ1-4	TGTGCCAGCAGCGACGGTGATCATCTCGGAGGAAAACTGTTTTTT	CASSDGDHLGGKLFF
TRBV9	.	.	TRBJ2-7	TGTGCCAGCAGCGTAGGCTTTCGGGAGGGGGCGGGTGAGCAGTACTTC	CASSVGFREGAGEQYF
TRBV2	TRBD1	.	TRBJ1-2	TGTGCCAGCAGTAGCCGACAGGGGGTCTATGGCTACACCTTC	CASSSRQGVYGYTF
TRBV27	.	.	TRBJ1-5	TGTGCCAGCAGTTCGTGGGGGCCAGATCAGCCCCAGCATTTT	CASSSWGPDQPQHF
TRBV6-5	TRBD2	.	TRBJ2-3	TGTGCCAGCAGCCACCTTAGCGGGAACTCAGATACGCAGTATTTT	CASSHLSGNSDTQYF
TRBV4-1	TRBD1	once	TRBJ1-1	TGCGCCAGCAGCCAAGATCCAGGGGGACGATCTGAAGCTTTCTTT	CASSQDPGGRSEAFF
TRBV15	TRBD2	few	TRBJ2-1	TGTGCCACCAGCAGAGAGGGGACTAGAGTTGGCAATGAGCAGTTCTTC	CATSREGTRVGNEQFF
TRBV9	.	few	TRBJ1-2	TGTGCCAGCAGCGTAGCGACGTCAGGTGGCTACACCTTC	CASSVATSGGYTF
TRBV4-1	TRBD1	.	TRBJ1-2	TGCGCCAGCAGCCCGACCGACAGGGCCCCCTATGGCTACACCTTC	CASSPTDRAPYGYTF
TRBV23-1	.	.	TRBJ2-3	TGCGCCAGCAGTCGCCGTCGGACAGGCACAGATACGCAGTATTTT	CASSRRRTGTDTQYF
TRBV7-2	.	.	TRBJ1-6	TGTGCCAGCAGCTTAGTACAGGCTATCTCACCCCTCCACTTT	CASSLVQAISPLHF
TRBV6-5	.	.	TRBJ1-4	TGTGCCAGCAGTTACTCCGGACGGGGTAATGAAAAACTGTTTTTT	CASSYSGRGNEKLFF
TRBV28	.	once	TRBJ1-1	TGTGCCAGCAGTTCCGACCTAGGTGGCACTGAAGCTTTCTTT	CASSSDLGGTEAFF
TRBV29-1	.	.	TRBJ2-1	TGCAGCGTTGAAGATCTTCTAGGCGGGTGGTCATACGTCCCCTACAATGAGCAGTTCTTC	CSVEDLLGGWSYVPYNEQFF
TRBV30	.	.	TRBJ2-3	TGTGCCTGGAGTTTTCCAGGGTCAGATACGCAGTATTTT	CAWSFPGSDTQYF
TRBV4-2	.	.	TRBJ2-7	TGTGCCAGCAGCCAAGATCCGCGGAACTCCTACGAGCAGTACTTC	CASSQDPRNSYEQYF
TRBV5-1	TRBD2	.	TRBJ2-2	TGCGCCAGCAGCTTGGAGGTAGCGGGGAAGGTCGGGGAGCTGTTTTTT	CASSLEVAGKVGELFF
TRBV29-1	TRBD2	.	TRBJ2-1	TGCAGCGTTGAAGGACTAGCGGGGTACTACAATGAGCAGTTCTTC	CSVEGLAGYYNEQFF
TRBV4-1	TRBD1	.	TRBJ2-6	TGCGCCAGCAGCCAAGAGGACAGGGGGAAGTTCGGGGCCAACGTCCTGACTTTC	CASSQEDRGKFGANVLTF
TRBV5-1	.	.	TRBJ2-5	TGCGCCAGCAGCCCAATCCAAGAGACCCAGTACTTC	CASSPIQETQYF
TRBV28	.	.	TRBJ1-2	TGTGCCAGCAGTCGCCGGGACTATGGCTACACCTTC	CASSRRDYGYTF
TRBV4-3	TRBD2	.	TRBJ2-1	TGCGCCAGCAGCCTTAGCGGGAGAGGGAATGAGCAGTTCTTC	CASSLSGRGNEQFF
TRBV5-6	TRBD1	once	TRBJ2-7	TGTGCCAGCAGAAGGGGACAGGCCCGCGAGCAGTACTTC	CASRRGQAREQYF
TRBV19	.	.	TRBJ2-7	TGTGCCAGTAGTCCCGGTAGGGGACACATCTACGAGCAGTACTTC	CASSPGRGHIYEQYF
TRBV5-1	TRBD1	.	TRBJ2-7	TGCGCCAGCAGCTTGGCCTCTGGGACAGGGGGCTACGAGCAGTACTTC	CASSLASGTGGYEQYF
TRBV5-1	.	.	TRBJ2-5	TGCGCCAGCAGAAAAGGCGGGCAACAAGAGACCCAGTACTTC	CASRKGGQQETQYF
TRBV4-1	TRBD2	.	TRBJ2-1	TGCGCCAGCAGCCAACGTAGCGGGCTGGGTGTTAACGATGAGCAGTTCTTC	CASSQRSGLGVNDEQFF
TRBV4-1	TRBD2	.	TRBJ2-1	TGCGCCAGCAGCCAAGGGGTGCATACTAGCGGGAGTTTATACAATGAGCAGTTCTTC	CASSQGVHTSGSLYNEQFF
TRBV4-2	TRBD2	.	TRBJ2-5	TGTGCCAGCAGCCACGCCGGGACTAGCAAAGGGACCCAGTACTTC	CASSHAGTSKGTQYF
TRBV21-1	.	once	TRBJ1-3	TGTGCCAGCAGCAAAATGTCAGTCTCTGGAAACACCATATATTTT	CASSKMSVSGNTIYF
TRBV28	TRBD1	.	TRBJ1-3	TGTGCCAGCAGTTTCCCCGGCTCCGGGACAGGGATTAACACCATATATTTT	CASSFPGSGTGINTIYF
TRBV6-6	TRBD1	.	TRBJ1-2	TGTGCCAGCAGTTACTCGGGACAGGGGGCTTCTGGCTACACCTTC	CASSYSGQGASGYTF
TRBV5-4	.	few	TRBJ1-6	TGTGCCAGCAGCTTGGCCAGGTTTAACTCACCCCTCCACTTT	CASSLARFNSPLHF
TRBV28	.	.	TRBJ2-5	TGTGCCAGCAGTTTACCTCTGCGGCCCCAAGAGACCCAGTACTTC	CASSLPLRPQETQYF
TRBV29-1	.	.	TRBJ2-7	TGCAGCGTTGCGAGGGATTCCTACGAGCAGTACTTC	CSVARDSYEQYF
TRBV15	TRBD1	once	TRBJ2-7	TGTGCCACCAGCAGTCTGACAGGGGCCGCCTACGAGCAGTACTTC	CATSSLTGAAYEQYF
TRBV7-9	.	.	TRBJ1-1	TGTGCCAGCAGCTTAGGAACAGGGTTCGGCACTGAAGCTTTCTTT	CASSLGTGFGTEAFF
TRBV7-7	.	few	TRBJ2-1	TGTGCTAGCAGCTCGGGAGACGGGCCCTACAATGAGCAGTTCTTC	CASSSGDGPYNEQFF
TRBV7-8	TRBD1	.	TRBJ1-5	TGTGCCAGCAGCCCCCGGACAGGGGGCGTCGGAACCCAGCATTTT	CASSPRTGGVGTQHF
TRBV7-7	TRBD1	.	TRBJ2-3	TGTGCTAGCAGCTTAGGGGACAGAAGCACAGATACGCAGTATTTT	CASSLGDRSTDTQYF